One T cell receptor beta chain is described in this entry. Only in-frame clones appear in the TCRdb table, and some are missing; sequencing was by immunoSEQ multiplex PCR. The sample has under 60,000 clones; 85% to 90% are singletons. Germline CDR1 is MNHEY and CDR2 is SVGAGI. This CDR3 region has 15 residues. Losses at the gene ends were 4 bases for V and 8 bases for J; bases not matched to a gene: 10. This sample stems from a study of blood T cell repertoires in COVID-19. The overall study: There were acute and convalescent COVID-19 samples, and they came from the United States, Italy and Spain. The cDNA or gDNA used as material had been derived from T cells, B-cell-depleted T cells, or PBMCs.

Enrolment of Seattle patients took place during active infection, and they were followed longitudinally. The sequenced sample consisted of peripheral blood. The clonotype comes from an older woman with COVID-19, enrolled during active disease. This chain joins TRBV6-5 and TRBJ2-1, with TRBD2 identical over 8 bases. CDR3 region: CASSSLAGLNDEQFF. The DNA for the CDR3 is TGTGCCAGCAGTTCCTTAGCGGGACTAAACGATGAGCAGTTCTTC.